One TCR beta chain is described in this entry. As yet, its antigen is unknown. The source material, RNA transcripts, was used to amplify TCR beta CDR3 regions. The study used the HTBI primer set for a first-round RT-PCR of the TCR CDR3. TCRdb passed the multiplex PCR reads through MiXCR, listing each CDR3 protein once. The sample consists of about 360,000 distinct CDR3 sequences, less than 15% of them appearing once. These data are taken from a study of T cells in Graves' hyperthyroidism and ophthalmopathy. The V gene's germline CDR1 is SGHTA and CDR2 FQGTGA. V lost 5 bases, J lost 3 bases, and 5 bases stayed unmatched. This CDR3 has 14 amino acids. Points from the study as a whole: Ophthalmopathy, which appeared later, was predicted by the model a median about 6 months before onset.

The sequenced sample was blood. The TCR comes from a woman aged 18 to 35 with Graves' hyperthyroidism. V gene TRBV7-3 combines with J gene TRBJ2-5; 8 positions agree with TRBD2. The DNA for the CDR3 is TGTGCCAGCAGCCCGAGCGGGAGTGAAGAGACCCAGTACTTC. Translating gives CASSPSGSEETQYF.